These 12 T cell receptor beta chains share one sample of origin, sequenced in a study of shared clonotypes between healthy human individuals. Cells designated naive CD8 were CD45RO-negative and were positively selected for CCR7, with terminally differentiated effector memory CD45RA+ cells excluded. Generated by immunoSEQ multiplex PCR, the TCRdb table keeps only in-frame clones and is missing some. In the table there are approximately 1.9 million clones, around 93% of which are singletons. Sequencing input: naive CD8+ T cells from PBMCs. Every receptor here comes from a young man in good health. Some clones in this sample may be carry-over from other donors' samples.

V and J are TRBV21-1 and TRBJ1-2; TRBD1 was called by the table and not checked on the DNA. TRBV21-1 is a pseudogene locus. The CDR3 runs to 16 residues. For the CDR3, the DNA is TGTGCCAGCAGCAAAGTGTGGGGACAGGGGGTCGATGGCTACACCTTC. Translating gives CASSKVWGQGVDGYTF.

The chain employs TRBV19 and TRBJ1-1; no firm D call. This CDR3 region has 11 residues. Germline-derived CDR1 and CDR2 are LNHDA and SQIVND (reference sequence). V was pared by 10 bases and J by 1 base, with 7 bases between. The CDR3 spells CATYRNTEAFF. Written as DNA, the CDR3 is TGTGCCACCTACAGGAACACTGAAGCTTTCTTT.

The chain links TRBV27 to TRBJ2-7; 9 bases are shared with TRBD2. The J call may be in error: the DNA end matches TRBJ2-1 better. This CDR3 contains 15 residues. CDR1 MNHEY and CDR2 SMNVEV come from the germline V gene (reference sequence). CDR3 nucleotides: TGTGCCAGCAGTTACGGGACTAGCTACTACAATGAGCAGTTCTTC. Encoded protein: CASSYGTSYYNEQFF.

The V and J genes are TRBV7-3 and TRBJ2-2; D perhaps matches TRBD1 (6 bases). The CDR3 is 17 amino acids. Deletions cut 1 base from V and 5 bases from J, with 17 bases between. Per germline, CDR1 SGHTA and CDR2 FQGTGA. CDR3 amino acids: CASSLNPQGRWTGELFF. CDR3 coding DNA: TGTGCCAGCAGCTTAAACCCGCAGGGGCGCTGGACCGGGGAGCTGTTTTTT.

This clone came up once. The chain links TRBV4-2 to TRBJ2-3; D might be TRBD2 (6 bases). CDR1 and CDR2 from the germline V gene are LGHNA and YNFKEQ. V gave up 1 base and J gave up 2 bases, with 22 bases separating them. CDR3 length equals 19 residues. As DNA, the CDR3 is TGTGCCAGCAGCCAAGGGTTCGGGCCGCGGAGGGAGAACACAGATACGCAGTATTTT. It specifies CASSQGFGPRRENTDTQYF.

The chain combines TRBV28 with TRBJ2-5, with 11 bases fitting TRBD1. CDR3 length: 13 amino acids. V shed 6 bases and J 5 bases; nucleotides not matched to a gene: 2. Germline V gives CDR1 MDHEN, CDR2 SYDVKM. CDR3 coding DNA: TGTGCCAGCAGAGGGGACAGGGGGGAGACCCAGTACTTC. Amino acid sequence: CASRGDRGETQYF.

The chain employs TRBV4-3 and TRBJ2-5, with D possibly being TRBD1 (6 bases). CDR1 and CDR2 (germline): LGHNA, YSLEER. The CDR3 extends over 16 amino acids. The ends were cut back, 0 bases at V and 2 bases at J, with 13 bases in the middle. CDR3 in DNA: TGCGCCAGCAGCCAAGATGGGGGCATTGGGCAAGAGACCCAGTACTTC. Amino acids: CASSQDGGIGQETQYF.

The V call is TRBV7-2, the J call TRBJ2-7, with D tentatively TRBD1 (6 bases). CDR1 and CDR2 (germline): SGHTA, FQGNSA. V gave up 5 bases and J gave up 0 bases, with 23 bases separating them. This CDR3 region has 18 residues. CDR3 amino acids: CASSHVILGALSSYEQYF. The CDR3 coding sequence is TGTGCCAGCAGCCATGTTATCCTGGGGGCGTTGAGCTCCTACGAGCAGTACTTC.

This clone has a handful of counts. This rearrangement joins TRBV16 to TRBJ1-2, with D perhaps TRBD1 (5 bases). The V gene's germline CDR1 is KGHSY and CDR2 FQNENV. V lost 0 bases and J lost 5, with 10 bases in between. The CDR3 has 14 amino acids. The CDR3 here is CASSQSDTLYGYTF. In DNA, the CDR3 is TGTGCCAGCAGCCAATCGGACACACTGTATGGCTACACCTTC.

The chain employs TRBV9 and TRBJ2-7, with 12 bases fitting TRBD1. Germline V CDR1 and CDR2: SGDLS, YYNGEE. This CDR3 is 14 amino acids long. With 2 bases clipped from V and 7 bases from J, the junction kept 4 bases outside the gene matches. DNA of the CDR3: TGTGCCAGCAGCGTCGGGACAGGGGGCGCAGAGCAGTACTTC. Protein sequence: CASSVGTGGAEQYF.

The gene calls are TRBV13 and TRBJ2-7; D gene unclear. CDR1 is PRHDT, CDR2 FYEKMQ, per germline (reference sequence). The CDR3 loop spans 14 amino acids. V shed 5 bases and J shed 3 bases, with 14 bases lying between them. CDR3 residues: CASSHRRVHYEQYF. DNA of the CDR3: TGTGCCAGCAGCCACCGCCGGGTTCACTACGAGCAGTACTTC.

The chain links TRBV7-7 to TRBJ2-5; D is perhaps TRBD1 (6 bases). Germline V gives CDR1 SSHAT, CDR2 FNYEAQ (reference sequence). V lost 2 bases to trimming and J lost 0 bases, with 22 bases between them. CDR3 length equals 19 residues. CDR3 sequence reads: CASSLRAGEGNKYQETQYF. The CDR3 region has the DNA TGTGCCAGCAGCTTACGGGCAGGGGAAGGGAATAAGTACCAAGAGACCCAGTACTTC.